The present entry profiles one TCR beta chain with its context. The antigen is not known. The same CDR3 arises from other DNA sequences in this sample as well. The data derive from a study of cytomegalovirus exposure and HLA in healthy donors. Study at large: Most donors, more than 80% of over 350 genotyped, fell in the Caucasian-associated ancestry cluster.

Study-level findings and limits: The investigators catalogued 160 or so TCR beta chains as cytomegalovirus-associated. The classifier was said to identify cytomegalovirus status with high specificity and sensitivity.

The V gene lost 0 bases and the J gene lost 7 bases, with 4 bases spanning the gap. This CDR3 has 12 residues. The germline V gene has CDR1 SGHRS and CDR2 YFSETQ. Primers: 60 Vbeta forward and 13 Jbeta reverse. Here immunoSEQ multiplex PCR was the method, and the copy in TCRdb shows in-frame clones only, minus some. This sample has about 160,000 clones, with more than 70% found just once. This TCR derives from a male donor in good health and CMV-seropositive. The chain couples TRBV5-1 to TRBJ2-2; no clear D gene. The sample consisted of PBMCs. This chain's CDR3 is CASSLAGGELFF. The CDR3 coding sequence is TGCGCCAGCAGCTTGGCCGGCGGGGAGCTGTTTTTT. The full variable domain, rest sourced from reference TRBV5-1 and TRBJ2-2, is KAGVTQTPRYLIKTRGQQVTLSCSPISGHRSVSWYQQTPGQGLQFLFEYFSETQRNKGNFPGRFSGRQFSNSRSEMNVSTLELGDSALYLCASSLAGGELFFGEGSRLTVL.